One sample yielded the 15 T cell receptor beta chains listed below, sequenced in a study of cytomegalovirus exposure and HLA in healthy donors. Primers: 60 Vbeta forward and 13 Jbeta reverse. TCRdb's table, derived via immunoSEQ multiplex PCR, lists solely in-frame clones and lacks some. This sample yields about 120,000 clones, of which around 74% are seen a single time; about 30% belongs to the top ten. The sequenced sample was PBMCs. These receptors came from a man aged 55 to 70 in good health and CMV-seropositive.

The rearrangement links TRBV10-3 to TRBJ1-1; possibly TRBD1 for D (6 bases). The CDR3 contains 18 residues. V lost 4 bases to trimming and J lost 0 bases, with 21 bases between them. Germline V gene lookup returns CDR1 ENHRY and CDR2 SYGVKD. CDR3 loop: CAISVWAGESGMNTEAFF. CDR3 sequence (DNA): TGTGCCATCAGTGTGTGGGCAGGGGAGTCCGGAATGAACACTGAAGCTTTCTTT.

The chain couples TRBV9 to TRBJ2-3, with a weak D call TRBD1 (6 bases). Trimming took 0 bases from V and 3 from J, leaving 14 bases between them. The CDR3 totals 16 residues. Germline-derived CDR1 and CDR2 are SGDLS and YYNGEE. CDR3 DNA sequence: TGTGCCAGCAGCGTAGGGCCAACAGGGTCAACAGATACGCAGTATTTT. Translated, it gives CASSVGPTGSTDTQYF.

This clone was found once. The J gene is TRBJ2-7, the V gene TRBV5-6, with D tentatively TRBD1 (6 bases). This CDR3 spans 12 amino acids. Trimming removed 5 bases from V and 2 bases from J, with 8 bases in between. In germline, CDR1 is SGHDT, CDR2 YYEEEE. CDR3 loop: CASRRQAYEQYF. The CDR3 coding sequence is TGTGCCAGCAGGAGACAGGCCTACGAGCAGTACTTC.

The chain combines TRBV29-1 with TRBJ1-2, with 8 bases identical to TRBD1. The V and J ends lost 4 bases and 4 bases, in that order; junction bases with no gene match: 5. Germline V gene lookup returns CDR1 SQVTM and CDR2 ANQGSEA. The CDR3 extends over 13 amino acids. In nucleotides, the CDR3 is TGCAGCGTTGGGGACAGGCCTCTCTATGGCTACACCTTC. It yields the protein CSVGDRPLYGYTF.

Only a few counts were recorded for this clone. This chain joins TRBV7-8 and TRBJ2-1, with a tentative D call TRBD2 (6 bases). CDR1 and CDR2 from the germline V gene are SGHVS and FQNEAQ. The CDR3 extends over 14 amino acids. The ends were cut back, 1 base at V and 7 bases at J, with 11 bases in the middle. As DNA, the CDR3 is TGTGCCAGCAGCTTAGTATCAGGAGGGAATGAGCAGTTCTTC. Protein: CASSLVSGGNEQFF.

Note on this clone: One end of the junction does not line up with germline, which may come from a read error. CDR3 sequence (DNA): TGTGCCAGTAGTCTCAGGGAGGGGAACAGTCAGTACTTC. Translated, it gives CASSLREGNSQYF. This chain connects TRBV19 to TRBJ2-4; 7 bases match TRBD2. The CDR3 is made up of 13 amino acids. Germline lookup yields CDR1 LNHDA and CDR2 SQIVND (reference sequence). Together with reference TRBV19 and TRBJ2-4, the CDR3 gives the full variable domain: DGGITQSPKYLFRKEGQNVTLSCEQNLNHDAMYWYRQDPGQGLRLIYYSQIVNDFQKGDIAEGYSVSREKKESFPLTVTSAQKNPTAFYLCASSLREGNSQYFGAGTRLSVL.

The chain is built from TRBV19 and TRBJ1-2, with D possibly TRBD1 on 6 matching bases. Per germline, CDR1 LNHDA and CDR2 SQIVND (reference sequence). This CDR3 is 14 amino acids long. V was shortened by 9 bases and J by 8 bases, with 22 bases between the two germline ends. The CDR3 loop is CARQLYRETSGYTF. In nucleotides, the CDR3 is TGTGCCAGACAACTCTACAGGGAAACCTCCGGCTACACCTTC. The complete variable domain, with remaining parts taken from reference TRBV19 and TRBJ1-2, reads DGGITQSPKYLFRKEGQNVTLSCEQNLNHDAMYWYRQDPGQGLRLIYYSQIVNDFQKGDIAEGYSVSREKKESFPLTVTSAQKNPTAFYLCARQLYRETSGYTFGSGTRLTVV.

The V call is TRBV11-2, the J call TRBJ1-4; 7 bases are a match to TRBD1. The CDR3 spans 13 residues. Germline loops: CDR1 SGHAT, CDR2 FQNNGV. The trim removed 3 bases at V and 10 bases at J, leaving 5 bases unmatched. The DNA for the CDR3 is TGTGCCAGCAGCTTTGGAAGACAGGGAAAACTGTTTTTT. Amino acid sequence: CASSFGRQGKLFF.

The chain is built from TRBV4-2 and TRBJ1-1; D is ambiguous. CDR1 is LGHNA and CDR2 is YNFKEQ in the germline V gene. The length of the CDR3 is 15 residues. V gave up 0 bases and J gave up 5 bases, with 13 bases separating them. In DNA form, the CDR3 reads TGTGCCAGCAGCCAAGACTCGGCGGGAGGGACTGAAGCTTTCTTT. Residues: CASSQDSAGGTEAFF.

The chain recombines TRBV6-5 with TRBJ1-2, with a possible D match to TRBD1 (6 bases). Trimming removed 9 bases at V and 4 bases at J, with 12 bases between. The CDR3 totals 12 residues. The germline CDR1 and CDR2 sequences are MNHEY and SVGAGI. This CDR3 is CASTGIGYGYTF. In DNA form, the CDR3 reads TGTGCCAGTACAGGGATCGGCTATGGCTACACCTTC.

This chain uses TRBV10-3 with TRBJ2-7; D is perhaps TRBD2 (6 bases). Germline V CDR1 and CDR2: ENHRY, SYGVKD. The CDR3 has 17 residues. Trimming pared 4 bases from V and 0 bases from J, leaving 19 bases between. The CDR3 DNA is TGTGCCATCAGTGTCTTATCTGCGGGGTCTAGCTCCTACGAGCAGTACTTC. Its translation: CAISVLSAGSSSYEQYF.

This clone was seen a handful of times. The chain employs TRBV19 and TRBJ1-3, with D perhaps TRBD1 (5 bases). The CDR3 is 18 amino acids. Germline CDR1 is LNHDA and CDR2 is SQIVND (reference sequence). V lost 4 bases and J 0 bases, leaving 19 bases between the germline ends. The CDR3 DNA is TGTGCCAGTAGTACCACGATTCTTCGACAGAGCTCTGGAAACACCATATATTTT. Residues: CASSTTILRQSSGNTIYF.

J is TRBJ1-1 and V is TRBV29-1, with D unclear. V gave up 3 bases and J gave up 8 bases, with 19 bases separating them. This CDR3 has 14 amino acids. In germline, CDR1 is SQVTM, CDR2 ANQGSEA. The CDR3 spells CSVDWMGTVEEAFF. The CDR3 DNA reads as TGCAGCGTTGACTGGATGGGCACAGTTGAAGAAGCTTTCTTT.

The chain recombines TRBV28 with TRBJ2-5, with 7 nucleotides matching TRBD1. The better agreement between TRBJ2-7 and the DNA end casts doubt on the J call. This CDR3 comprises 12 residues. Germline assignment: CDR1 MDHEN and CDR2 SYDVKM. For the CDR3, the DNA is TGTGCCAGCAGTAAACAGGGGTTCGAGCAGTACTTC. Amino acids: CASSKQGFEQYF.

The genes are TRBV5-1 and TRBJ2-1; 9 bases align to TRBD1. V lost 3 bases, J lost 5 bases, and 3 bases stayed unmatched. Germline V lookup: CDR1 SGHRS, CDR2 YFSETQ. The CDR3 consists of 14 residues. CDR3 loop: CASSSGTGNNEQFF. In DNA, the CDR3 is TGCGCCAGCAGCTCCGGGACAGGGAACAATGAGCAGTTCTTC.